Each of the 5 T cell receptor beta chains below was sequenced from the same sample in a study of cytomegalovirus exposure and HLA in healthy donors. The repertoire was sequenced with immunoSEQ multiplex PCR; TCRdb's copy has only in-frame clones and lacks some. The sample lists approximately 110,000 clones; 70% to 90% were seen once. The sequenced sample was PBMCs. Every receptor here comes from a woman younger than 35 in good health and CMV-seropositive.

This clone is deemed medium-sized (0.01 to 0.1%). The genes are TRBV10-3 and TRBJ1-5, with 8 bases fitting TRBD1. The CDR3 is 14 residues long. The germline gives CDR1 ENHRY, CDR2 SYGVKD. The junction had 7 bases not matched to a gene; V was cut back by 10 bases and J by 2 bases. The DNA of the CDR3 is TGTGCCAGCACGGGACAGGCCGGCAATCAGCCCCAGCATTTT. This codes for CASTGQAGNQPQHF.

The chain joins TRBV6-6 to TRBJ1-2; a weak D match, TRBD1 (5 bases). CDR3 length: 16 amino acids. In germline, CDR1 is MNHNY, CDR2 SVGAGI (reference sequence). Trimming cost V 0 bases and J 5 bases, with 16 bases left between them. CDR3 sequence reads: CASSYSTDSGFYGYTF. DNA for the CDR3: TGTGCCAGCAGTTACTCGACCGACAGCGGGTTTTATGGCTACACCTTC.

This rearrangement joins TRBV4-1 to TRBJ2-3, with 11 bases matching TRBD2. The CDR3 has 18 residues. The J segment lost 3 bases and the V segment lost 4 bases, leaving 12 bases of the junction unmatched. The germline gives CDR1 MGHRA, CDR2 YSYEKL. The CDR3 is CASSREEISGRVTDTQYF. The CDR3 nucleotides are TGCGCCAGCAGCCGGGAGGAGATTAGCGGGAGGGTAACAGATACGCAGTATTTT.

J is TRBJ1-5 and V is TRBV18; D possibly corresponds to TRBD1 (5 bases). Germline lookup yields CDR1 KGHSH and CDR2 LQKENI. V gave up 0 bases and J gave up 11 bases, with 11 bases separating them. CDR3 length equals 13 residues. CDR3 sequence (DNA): TGTGCCAGCTCACCACCAGGGGTTTTGTCCCAGCATTTT. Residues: CASSPPGVLSQHF. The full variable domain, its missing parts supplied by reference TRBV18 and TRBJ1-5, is NAGVMQNPRHLVRRRGQEARLRCSPMKGHSHVYWYRQLPEEGLKFMVYLQKENIIDESGMPKERFSAEFPKEGPSILRIQQVVRGDSAAYFCASSPPGVLSQHFGDGTRLSIL.

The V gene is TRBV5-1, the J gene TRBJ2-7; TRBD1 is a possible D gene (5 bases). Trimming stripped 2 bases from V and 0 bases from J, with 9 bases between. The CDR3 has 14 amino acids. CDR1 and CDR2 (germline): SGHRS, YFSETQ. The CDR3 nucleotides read TGCGCCAGCAGCTTCTCAGGGAACTCCTACGAGCAGTACTTC. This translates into CASSFSGNSYEQYF.